These T cell receptor beta chains were read from a single sample in a study of blood T cell repertoires in COVID-19. The repertoire was sequenced with immunoSEQ multiplex PCR; TCRdb's copy has only in-frame clones and lacks some. The sample lists 75,000 to 100,000 clones, around nine tenths occurring once. The sequenced sample consisted of peripheral blood. The source is a man aged 60 to 75 with acute or convalescent COVID-19. The CDR3 runs from the conserved cysteine through the conserved F or W. The order of the fields is J gene, V gene, D gene, CDR3 length, clone size, CDR3 DNA, CDR3 protein. D genes are given only for firm matches. Some rows have no size entry. The others give once, few or many, or a class for an expanded clone.

TRBJ2-7	TRBV10-3	.	15	.	TGTGCCATCAGTCGGGGAGATTGGAGCTCCTACGAGCAGTACTTC	CAISRGDWSSYEQYF
TRBJ1-3	TRBV3-1/TRBV3-2	.	15	.	TGTGCCAGCAGCCAAGATTTAGTCGTTGGAAACACCATATATTTT	CASSQDLVVGNTIYF
TRBJ2-3	TRBV10-2	.	13	.	TGCGCCAGCAGGGGGCCTCTTACAGATACGCAGTATTTT	CASRGPLTDTQYF
TRBJ2-1	TRBV6-1	TRBD1	16	.	TGTGCCAGCAGTGCCGTCGGGACAGGGGGCTACAATGAGCAGTTCTTC	CASSAVGTGGYNEQFF
TRBJ1-5	TRBV6-5	TRBD1	15	.	TGTGCCAGCAGTTACCCAGGACAGGGGCCACAGCCCCAGCATTTT	CASSYPGQGPQPQHF
TRBJ1-3	TRBV2	.	17	.	TGTGCCAGCAGTCCCTCGGAGACAGGACCGACTGGAAACACCATATATTTT	CASSPSETGPTGNTIYF
TRBJ1-2	TRBV2	.	15	.	TGTGCCAGCACGATTCAATGGACGGGAAACTATGGCTACACCTTC	CASTIQWTGNYGYTF
TRBJ2-3	TRBV4-3	.	15	.	TGCGCCAGCAGCCAAGGATTGGGTGACGGGGATACGCAGTATTTT	CASSQGLGDGDTQYF
TRBJ2-7	TRBV10-1	.	15	.	TGCGCCAGCAGTGAGTCCGGGGCTAGCGCGGTAGAGCAGTACTTC	CASSESGASAVEQYF
TRBJ2-7	TRBV5-4	TRBD2	15	.	TGTGCCAGCAGCTCCCAGCGGGGGGGAGTCCCCGAGCAGTACTTC	CASSSQRGGVPEQYF
TRBJ2-1	TRBV6-6	.	14	.	TGTGCCAGCAACCCCACTGACAGGTACAATGAGCAGTTCTTC	CASNPTDRYNEQFF
TRBJ1-1	TRBV27	.	14	.	TGTGCCAGCAGTTCAGGTATCATGAACACTGAAGCTTTCTTT	CASSSGIMNTEAFF
TRBJ1-6	TRBV2	.	14	once	TGTGCCAGCAGTGCGCGAGGAGTGGATTCACCCCTCCACTTT	CASSARGVDSPLHF
TRBJ1-3	TRBV9	TRBD1	16	.	TGTGCCAGCAGCGTGACGGGACAGGGAGGTGGAAACACCATATATTTT	CASSVTGQGGGNTIYF
TRBJ1-6	TRBV5-4	TRBD1	17	.	TGTGCCAGCAGCCGTGGCTACCCGGGACAGAATAATTCACCCCTCCACTTT	CASSRGYPGQNNSPLHF
TRBJ1-5	TRBV2	.	14	few	TGTGCCAGCAGTGAAGCAGGGGTTAGGCAGCCCCAGCATTTT	CASSEAGVRQPQHF
TRBJ1-6	TRBV4-2	.	19	.	TGTGCCAGCAGCCAAGAACGGTTTCAGGCAGGGAAGAAAAATTCACCCCTCCACTTT	CASSQERFQAGKKNSPLHF
TRBJ1-3	TRBV12-2	.	14	.	TGTGCAAGTCGCTTATGCGAATCTGGAAACACCATATATTTT	CASRLCESGNTIYF
TRBJ1-4	TRBV2	.	14	.	TGTGCCAGCAGTAGTACAGGGAGGGGAGAAAAACTGTTTTTT	CASSSTGRGEKLFF
TRBJ1-1	TRBV19	.	15	.	TGTGCCAGTAGTGAACAGGGCCTCAGGGGCACTGAAGCTTTCTTT	CASSEQGLRGTEAFF
TRBJ1-6	TRBV7-2	.	19	.	TGTGCCAGCAGCTTATTCCCTCCTAGAGGACAGCCTTATAATTCACCCCTCCACTTT	CASSLFPPRGQPYNSPLHF
TRBJ1-3	TRBV4-3	.	15	once	TGCGCCAGCAGCCAAGTTGGGGGCTTAGGAAACACCATATATTTT	CASSQVGGLGNTIYF